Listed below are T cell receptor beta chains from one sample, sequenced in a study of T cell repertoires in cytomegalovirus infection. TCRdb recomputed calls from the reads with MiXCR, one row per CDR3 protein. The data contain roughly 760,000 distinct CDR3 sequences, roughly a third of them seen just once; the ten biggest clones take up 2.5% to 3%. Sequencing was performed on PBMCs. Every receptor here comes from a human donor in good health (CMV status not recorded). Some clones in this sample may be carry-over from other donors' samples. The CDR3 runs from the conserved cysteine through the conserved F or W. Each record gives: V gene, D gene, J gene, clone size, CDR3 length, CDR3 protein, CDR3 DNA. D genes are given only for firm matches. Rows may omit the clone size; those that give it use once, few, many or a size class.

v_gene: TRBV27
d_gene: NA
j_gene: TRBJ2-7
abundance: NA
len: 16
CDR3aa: CASSLSPGRSSYEQYF
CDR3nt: TGTGCCAGCAGTTTATCACCAGGGAGGAGCTCCTACGAGCAGTACTTC

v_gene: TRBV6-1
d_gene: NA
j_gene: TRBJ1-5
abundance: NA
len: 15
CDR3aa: CASTMGGRNNQPQHF
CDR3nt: TGTGCCAGCACCATGGGGGGGCGTAACAATCAGCCCCAGCATTTT

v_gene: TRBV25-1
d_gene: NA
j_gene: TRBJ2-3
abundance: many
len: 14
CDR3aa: CASSESRERDTQYF
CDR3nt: TGTGCCAGCAGTGAGAGCAGGGAAAGGGATACGCAGTATTTT

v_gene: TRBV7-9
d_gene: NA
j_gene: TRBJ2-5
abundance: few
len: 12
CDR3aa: CASRAEQETQYF
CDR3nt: TGTGCCAGCAGAGCGGAGCAAGAGACCCAGTACTTC

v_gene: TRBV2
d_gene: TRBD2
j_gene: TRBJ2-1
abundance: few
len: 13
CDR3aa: CAWREGLGNEQFF
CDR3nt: TGTGCCTGGCGGGAGGGCCTTGGCAATGAGCAGTTCTTC

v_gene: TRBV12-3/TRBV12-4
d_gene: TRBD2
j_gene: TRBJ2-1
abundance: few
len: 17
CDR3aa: CASAWGDSGGASTEQFF
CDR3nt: TGTGCCAGCGCTTGGGGGGACAGCGGGGGGGCTTCGACTGAGCAGTTCTTC

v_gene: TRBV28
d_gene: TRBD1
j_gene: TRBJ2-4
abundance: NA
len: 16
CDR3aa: CASSTYPGQGRGIQCF
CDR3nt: TGTGCCAGCAGTACTTACCCGGGACAGGGGAGGGGCATTCAGTGCTTC

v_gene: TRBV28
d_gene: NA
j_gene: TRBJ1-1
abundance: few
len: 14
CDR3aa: CASSSPHGSTEAFF
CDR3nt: TGTGCCAGCAGTTCCCCCCATGGTAGTACTGAAGCTTTCTTT

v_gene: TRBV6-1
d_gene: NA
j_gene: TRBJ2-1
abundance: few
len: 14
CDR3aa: CASSSRQTYNEQFF
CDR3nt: TGTGCCAGCAGTTCGAGACAGACATACAATGAGCAGTTCTTC

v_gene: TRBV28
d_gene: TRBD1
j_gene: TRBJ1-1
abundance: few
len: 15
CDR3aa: CASSTNRGQGTEAFF
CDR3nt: TGTGCCAGCAGCACCAACAGGGGCCAGGGCACTGAAGCTTTCTTT

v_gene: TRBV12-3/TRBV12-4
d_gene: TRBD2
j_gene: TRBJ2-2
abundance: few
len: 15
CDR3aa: CASSFGLVGTGELFF
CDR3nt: TGTGCCAGCAGTTTCGGACTAGTAGGCACCGGGGAGCTGTTTTTT

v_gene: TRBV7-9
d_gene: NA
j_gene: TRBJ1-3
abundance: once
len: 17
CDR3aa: CASSLDFGGRSGNTIYF
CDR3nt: TGTGCCAGCAGCTTAGATTTTGGGGGTCGCTCTGGAAACACCATATATTTT

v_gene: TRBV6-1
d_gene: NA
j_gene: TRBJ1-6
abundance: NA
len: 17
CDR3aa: CASSELPIGSYNSPLHF
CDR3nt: TGTGCCAGCAGTGAACTACCGATCGGCTCCTATAATTCACCCCTCCACTTT

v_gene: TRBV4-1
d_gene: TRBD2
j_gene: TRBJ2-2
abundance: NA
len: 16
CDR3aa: CASRARGGANTGELFF
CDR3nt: TGCGCCAGCAGAGCACGGGGGGGGGCGAACACCGGGGAGCTGTTTTTT

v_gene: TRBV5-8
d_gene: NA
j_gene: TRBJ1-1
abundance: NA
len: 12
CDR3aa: CASSRGSTESFF
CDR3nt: TGTGCCAGCAGCCGAGGTAGCACGGAATCTTTCTTT

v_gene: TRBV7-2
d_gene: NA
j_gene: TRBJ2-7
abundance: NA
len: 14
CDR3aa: CASSLRQGRIEQYF
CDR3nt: TGTGCCAGCAGCTTACGTCAGGGTAGGATCGAGCAGTACTTC

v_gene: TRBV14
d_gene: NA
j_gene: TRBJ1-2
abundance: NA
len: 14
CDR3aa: CASSLPGLDYGYTF
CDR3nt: TGTGCCAGCAGCCTCCCAGGTTTGGACTATGGCTACACCTTC

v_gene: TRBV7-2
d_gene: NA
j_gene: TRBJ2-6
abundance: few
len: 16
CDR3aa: CASSSGQNSGANVLTF
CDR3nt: TGTGCCAGCAGCTCCGGGCAGAACTCTGGGGCCAACGTCCTGACTTTC

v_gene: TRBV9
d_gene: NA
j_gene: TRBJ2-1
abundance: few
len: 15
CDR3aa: CASSVRDRPYNEQFF
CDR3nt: TGTGCCAGCAGCGTGCGGGACAGACCTTACAATGAGCAGTTCTTC

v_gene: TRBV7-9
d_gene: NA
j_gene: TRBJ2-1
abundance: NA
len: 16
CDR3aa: CASSLAGPPTYNEQFF
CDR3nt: TGTGCCAGCAGCTTAGCGGGGCCCCCGACCTACAATGAGCAGTTCTTC

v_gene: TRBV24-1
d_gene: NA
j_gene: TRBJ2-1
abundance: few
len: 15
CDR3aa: CATSDSGTRRNEQFF
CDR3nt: TGTGCCACCAGTGATTCCGGGACAAGGAGGAATGAGCAGTTCTTC

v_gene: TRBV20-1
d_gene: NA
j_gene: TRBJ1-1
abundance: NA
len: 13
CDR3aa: CSANRGEGTEAFF
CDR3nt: TGCAGTGCTAACCGCGGGGAGGGCACTGAAGCTTTCTTT

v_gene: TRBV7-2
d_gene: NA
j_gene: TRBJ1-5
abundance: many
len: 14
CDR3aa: CASSFDPSNQPQHF
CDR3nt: TGTGCCAGCAGCTTTGACCCTAGCAATCAGCCCCAGCATTTT